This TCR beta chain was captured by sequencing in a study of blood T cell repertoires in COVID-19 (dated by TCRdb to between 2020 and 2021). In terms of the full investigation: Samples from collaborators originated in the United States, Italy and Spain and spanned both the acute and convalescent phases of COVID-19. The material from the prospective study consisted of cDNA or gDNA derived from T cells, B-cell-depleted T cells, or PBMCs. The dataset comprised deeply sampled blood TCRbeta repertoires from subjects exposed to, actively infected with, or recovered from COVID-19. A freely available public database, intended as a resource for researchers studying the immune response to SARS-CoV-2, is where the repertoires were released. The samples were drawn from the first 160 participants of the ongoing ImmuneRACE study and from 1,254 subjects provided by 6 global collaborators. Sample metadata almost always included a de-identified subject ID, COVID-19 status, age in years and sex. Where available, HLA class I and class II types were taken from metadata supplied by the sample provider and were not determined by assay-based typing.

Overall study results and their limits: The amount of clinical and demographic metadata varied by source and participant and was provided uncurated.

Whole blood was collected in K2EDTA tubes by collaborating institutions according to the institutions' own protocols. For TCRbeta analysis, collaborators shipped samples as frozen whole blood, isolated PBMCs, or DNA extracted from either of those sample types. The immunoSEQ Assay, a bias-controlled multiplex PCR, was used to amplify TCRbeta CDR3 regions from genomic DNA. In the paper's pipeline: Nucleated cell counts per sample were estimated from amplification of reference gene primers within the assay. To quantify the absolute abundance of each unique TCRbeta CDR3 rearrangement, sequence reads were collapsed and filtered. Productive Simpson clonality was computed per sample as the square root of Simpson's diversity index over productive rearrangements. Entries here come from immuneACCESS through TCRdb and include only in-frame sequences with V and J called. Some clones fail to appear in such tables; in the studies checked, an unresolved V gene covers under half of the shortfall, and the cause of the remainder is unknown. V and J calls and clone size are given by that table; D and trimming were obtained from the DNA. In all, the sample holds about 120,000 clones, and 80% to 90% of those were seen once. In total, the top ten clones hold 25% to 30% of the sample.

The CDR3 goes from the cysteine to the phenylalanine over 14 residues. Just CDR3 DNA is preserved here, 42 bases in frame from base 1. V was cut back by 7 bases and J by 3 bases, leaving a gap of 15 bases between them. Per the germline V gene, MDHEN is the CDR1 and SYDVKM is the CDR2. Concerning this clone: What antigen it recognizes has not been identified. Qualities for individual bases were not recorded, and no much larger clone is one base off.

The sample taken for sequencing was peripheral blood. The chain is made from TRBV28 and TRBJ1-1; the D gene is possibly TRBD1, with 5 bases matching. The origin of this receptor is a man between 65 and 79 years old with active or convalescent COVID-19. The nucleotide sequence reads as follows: TGTGCCAGCACCCCCGGGGGGGGGTACACTGAAGCTTTCTTT. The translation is CASTPGGGYTEAFF.